The 24 T cell receptor beta chains in this list originate from one sample, sequenced in a study of T cell responses to AZD1222 COVID-19 vaccine. Libraries were prepared by immunoSEQ multiplex PCR; TCRdb keeps only in-frame clonotypes and omits some of them. The sample carries tens of thousands of clones, about 90% recorded once. The sequences come from peripheral blood, collected on day 0 of AZD1222 vaccination. The source is an adult in good health.

This chain uses TRBV6-1 with TRBJ1-5; 7 bases fit TRBD1. The V and J ends lost 2 bases and 5 bases, in that order; junction bases with no gene match: 6. Germline loops: CDR1 MNHNS, CDR2 SASEGT. The CDR3 spans 15 residues. CDR3 sequence reads: CASSESWDSYQPQHF. For the CDR3, the DNA is TGTGCCAGCAGTGAAAGTTGGGACAGCTATCAGCCCCAGCATTTT.

The chain joins TRBV6-5 to TRBJ1-5; D may be TRBD1 (5 bases). The CDR3 is made up of 15 amino acids. Germline V lookup: CDR1 MNHEY, CDR2 SVGAGI. Between the trimmed V and J ends, which lost 4 bases and 5 bases, there was a span of 15 bases. The CDR3 region has the DNA TGTGCCAGCAGTTGGGAGGGACCGGGGTATCAGCCCCAGCATTTT. This codes for CASSWEGPGYQPQHF.

The V and J genes are TRBV19 and TRBJ1-5; D is uncertain. The CDR3 is 15 residues long. V was cut by 1 base and J by 0 bases, with 7 bases left in between. Germline V gene lookup returns CDR1 LNHDA and CDR2 SQIVND (reference sequence). The CDR3 DNA follows: TGTGCCAGTAGTATAGGGGTACTTAGCAATCAGCCCCAGCATTTT. Translation gives CASSIGVLSNQPQHF.

The chain employs TRBV18 and TRBJ2-1; D is ambiguous. The CDR3 loop spans 15 amino acids. Deletions cut 0 bases from V and 5 bases from J, with 11 bases between. Germline V gene lookup returns CDR1 KGHSH and CDR2 LQKENI. CDR3 nucleotides: TGTGCCAGCTCACCACCTAATCGACGGGACAATGAGCAGTTCTTC. Amino acid sequence: CASSPPNRRDNEQFF.

The V and J genes are TRBV4-1 and TRBJ1-5; D might be TRBD1 (6 bases). CDR3 length: 16 amino acids. Germline CDR1 and CDR2: MGHRA and YSYEKL. V lost 0 bases to trimming and J lost 1 base, with 10 bases between them. The CDR3 is CASSQEGGRSNQPQHF. The CDR3 nucleotides are TGCGCCAGCAGCCAAGAAGGGGGGCGCAGCAATCAGCCCCAGCATTTT.

The rearrangement joins TRBV28 to TRBJ1-6, with 9 nucleotides matching TRBD1. Trimming cost V 5 bases and J 9 bases; bases outside gene matches: 5. The V gene's germline CDR1 is MDHEN and CDR2 SYDVKM. CDR3 size: 14 residues. DNA for the CDR3: TGTGCCAGCAGTGCCCGGGACAGGGCTTCACCCCTCCACTTT. Its protein product is CASSARDRASPLHF.

The V gene is TRBV14, the J gene TRBJ1-6; 10 bases are a match to TRBD1. CDR3 size: 17 residues. Germline-derived CDR1 and CDR2 are SGHDN and FVKESK. Trimming removed 4 bases from V and 10 bases from J; junction bases left unmatched: 13. The CDR3 is CASSLQGQGIYQSPLHF. The CDR3 DNA sequence: TGTGCCAGCAGCCTTCAGGGACAGGGGATTTATCAATCACCCCTCCACTTT.

V gene TRBV5-8 combines with J gene TRBJ2-6; D ambiguous. The germline V gene encodes CDR1 SGHTS and CDR2 YDEGEE. V gave up 0 bases and J gave up 0 bases, with 7 bases separating them. The CDR3 contains 16 residues. The CDR3 is CASSLGRHSGANVLTF. DNA for the CDR3: TGTGCCAGCAGCTTGGGCCGCCACTCTGGGGCCAACGTCCTGACTTTC.

V usage is TRBV9 and J usage is TRBJ1-4, with TRBD1 as a possible D gene (6 bases). V was pared by 0 bases and J by 4 bases, with 13 bases between. The germline gives CDR1 SGDLS, CDR2 YYNGEE. The CDR3 loop spans 16 amino acids. In nucleotides, the CDR3 is TGTGCCAGCAGCGTAGAACAGGGTGCCCTTAATGAAAAACTGTTTTTT. It translates to CASSVEQGALNEKLFF.

The chain employs TRBV27 and TRBJ1-2, with a possible D match to TRBD1 (5 bases). The germline V gene encodes CDR1 MNHEY and CDR2 SMNVEV (reference sequence). CDR3 length: 13 amino acids. V was trimmed by 5 bases and J by 8 bases, leaving 15 bases between them. CDR3 in DNA: TGTGCCAGCAGTCCCCGCGTGGGGGGGGGCTACACCTTC. Translating it yields CASSPRVGGGYTF.

The rearrangement links TRBV27 to TRBJ2-1, with D unclear. Trimming took 5 bases from V and 4 from J, leaving 9 bases between them. This CDR3 spans 13 amino acids. CDR1 MNHEY and CDR2 SMNVEV come from the germline V gene (reference sequence). The CDR3 spells CASSIDGYNEQFF. CDR3 coding DNA: TGTGCCAGCAGTATAGACGGGTACAATGAGCAGTTCTTC.

The rearrangement joins TRBV7-9 to TRBJ2-1; 7 nucleotides match TRBD1. This CDR3 comprises 15 residues. Germline CDR1 reads SEHNR; CDR2 reads FQNEAQ (reference sequence). Losses at the gene ends were 5 bases for V and 2 bases for J; bases not matched to a gene: 6. CDR3 protein: CASSPRTGPYNEQFF. In DNA form, the CDR3 reads TGTGCCAGCAGCCCTCGGACAGGTCCCTACAATGAGCAGTTCTTC.

CDR3 residues: CATKAGVGPTDTQYF. CDR3 nucleotide sequence: TGTGCCACCAAGGCGGGGGTTGGGCCCACAGATACGCAGTATTTT. The V and J genes are TRBV24-1 and TRBJ2-3, with 7 bases fitting TRBD2. CDR3 length equals 15 residues. Germline V gives CDR1 KGHDR, CDR2 SFDVKD. Losses at the gene ends were 8 bases for V and 2 bases for J; bases not matched to a gene: 9.

This chain uses TRBV29-1 with TRBJ1-2; 8 bases fit TRBD1. This CDR3 comprises 16 residues. J lost 2 bases, V lost 4 bases, and 12 bases had no gene match. Germline V gene data show CDR1 as SQVTM and CDR2 as ANQGSEA. CDR3 residues: CSVVGTGYLNNYGYTF. For the CDR3, the DNA is TGCAGCGTTGTGGGGACAGGATACCTAAACAACTATGGCTACACCTTC.

The chain links TRBV4-1 to TRBJ2-7; 8 bases fit TRBD2. Trimming removed 0 bases from V and 6 bases from J; junction bases left unmatched: 4. Germline-derived CDR1 and CDR2 are MGHRA and YSYEKL. CDR3 length: 14 amino acids. The CDR3 sequence is CASSQDWAGGEQYF. CDR3 coding DNA: TGCGCCAGCAGCCAAGATTGGGCGGGGGGCGAGCAGTACTTC.

J is TRBJ1-4 and V is TRBV10-3, with TRBD1 as a possible D gene (6 bases). The CDR3 length is 15 residues. The germline CDR1 and CDR2 sequences are ENHRY and SYGVKD. The V and J ends lost 0 bases and 7 bases respectively, with 12 bases between them. This chain's CDR3 is CAISESPGVIEKLFF. CDR3 nucleotides: TGTGCCATCAGTGAGTCGCCAGGGGTTATTGAAAAACTGTTTTTT.

This rearrangement joins TRBV28 to TRBJ1-2; no clear D. The V gene lost 6 bases and the J gene lost 4 bases, with 12 bases spanning the gap. The germline V gene encodes CDR1 MDHEN and CDR2 SYDVKM. The CDR3 sequence is 13 residues long. CDR3 nucleotide sequence: TGTGCCAGCAGCCCCCGGGGTCTCTATGGCTACACCTTC. Its protein is CASSPRGLYGYTF.

The chain uses TRBV5-1 and TRBJ2-5, with D possibly being TRBD1 or TRBD2 (5 bases each). Germline values: CDR1 SGHRS, CDR2 YFSETQ. V was trimmed by 3 bases and J by 2 bases, leaving 14 bases between them. The CDR3 is 15 amino acids. The CDR3 loop reads CASSSQGTGQETQYF. CDR3 DNA sequence: TGCGCCAGCAGCTCCCAGGGTACGGGGCAAGAGACCCAGTACTTC.

The chain employs TRBV27 and TRBJ2-1; 7 positions match TRBD2. The V and J ends lost 7 bases and 0 bases, in that order; junction bases with no gene match: 9. CDR3 size: 16 residues. CDR1 and CDR2 from the germline V gene are MNHEY and SMNVEV (reference sequence). DNA for the CDR3: TGTGCCAGCACCCGAGCGGGGTTCGCCTCCTACAATGAGCAGTTCTTC. Protein sequence: CASTRAGFASYNEQFF.

The J gene is TRBJ1-3, the V gene TRBV4-2; D remains unclear. The CDR3 runs to 15 residues. Per germline, CDR1 LGHNA and CDR2 YNFKEQ. V was trimmed by 0 bases and J by 0 bases, leaving 6 bases between them. The CDR3 sequence is CASSQDRPSGNTIYF. CDR3 nucleotides: TGTGCCAGCAGCCAAGACAGACCCTCTGGAAACACCATATATTTT.

The rearrangement links TRBV28 to TRBJ1-5; D is ambiguous. V was shortened by 5 bases and J by 4 bases, with 12 bases between the two germline ends. From germline, CDR1 is MDHEN and CDR2 SYDVKM. The CDR3 runs to 14 residues. This CDR3 is CASSDGRINQPQHF. Written as DNA, the CDR3 is TGTGCCAGCAGTGACGGACGGATTAATCAGCCCCAGCATTTT.

With regard to this clone: An end of the junction differs from the germline gene, which may be a read error. The V call is TRBV3-1 (or the pseudogene TRBV3-2), the J call TRBJ1-2; D may be TRBD1 (6 bases). The CDR3 has 12 amino acids. Per the germline V gene, CDR1 is LGHDT and CDR2 is YNNKEL (reference sequence). CDR3 nucleotides: TGTGCCAGCAGCCAAGGTAACTCTGCAGGGGACTTC. Protein: CASSQGNSAGDF.

This rearrangement joins TRBV27 to TRBJ2-5, with D possibly TRBD2 on 5 matching bases. Deletions cut 3 bases from V and 2 bases from J, with 13 bases between. CDR3 length: 15 amino acids. Germline CDR1 is MNHEY and CDR2 is SMNVEV (reference sequence). The CDR3 reads CASSFWSGRQETQYF. Here the CDR3 DNA reads TGTGCCAGCAGTTTTTGGAGCGGAAGGCAAGAGACCCAGTACTTC.

This clone was seen a single time. This chain connects TRBV5-1 to TRBJ2-3, with D perhaps matching TRBD2 (5 bases). Trimming pared 2 bases from V and 0 bases from J, leaving 10 bases between. CDR1 and CDR2 (germline): SGHRS, YFSETQ. This CDR3 comprises 15 residues. CDR3 bases: TGCGCCAGCAGCTTCCGTGGGAGTAGCACAGATACGCAGTATTTT. It translates to CASSFRGSSTDTQYF.